One sample yielded the 11 T cell receptor beta chains listed below, sequenced in a study of blood T cell repertoires in COVID-19. Method: immunoSEQ multiplex PCR; TCRdb's copy keeps in-frame clones and lacks some. The repertoire has 40,000 to 50,000 clones, around 87% of them found once; the top ten carry about a sixth. The source material was peripheral blood. These receptors were obtained from a human donor in a cohort sampled during active COVID-19.

This clone was counted once. In nucleotides, the CDR3 is TGCGCCAGCAGCTTGGAAGCGGGAGGAACCTACGAGCAGTACTTC. Translated: CASSLEAGGTYEQYF. The V and J genes are TRBV5-1 and TRBJ2-7; TRBD2 aligns across 9 bases. Germline V gene sequence: CDR1 SGHRS, CDR2 YFSETQ. This CDR3 has 15 residues. Germline trimming cut 0 bases from V and 2 bases from J; bases unmatched to any gene: 3.

This clone was observed a single time. The J gene is TRBJ1-1, the V gene TRBV24-1; D not certain. The germline V gene has CDR1 KGHDR and CDR2 SFDVKD. The CDR3 sequence is 14 residues long. Trimming stripped 2 bases from V and 3 bases from J, with 9 bases between. The CDR3: CATSDSGSDTEAFF. As DNA, the CDR3 is TGTGCCACCAGTGATTCAGGTTCCGACACTGAAGCTTTCTTT.

In its sample, this clone is medium-sized. The CDR3 sequence is CAIRDRGKGYTF. CDR3 nucleotides: TGTGCCATTCGTGACAGGGGAAAAGGCTACACCTTC. The rearrangement links TRBV24-1 to TRBJ1-2; 8 bases align to TRBD1. The CDR3 consists of 12 residues. The germline V gene encodes CDR1 KGHDR and CDR2 SFDVKD. The V and J ends lost 11 bases and 8 bases, in that order; junction bases with no gene match: 9.

There are a few counts of this clone. V gene TRBV12-5 combines with J gene TRBJ1-2, with 10 bases matching TRBD1. Trimming took 0 bases from V and 3 from J; bases not matched to a gene: 4. CDR1 is LGHNT and CDR2 is FRNRAP in the germline V gene. CDR3 size: 16 residues. CDR3 amino acids: CASGLVRGTGDYGYTF. DNA for the CDR3: TGTGCTAGTGGTTTGGTACGGGGGACAGGGGACTATGGCTACACCTTC.

J is TRBJ2-3 and V is TRBV5-4, with TRBD1 matching 7 bases. CDR1 and CDR2 (germline): SGHNT, YYREEE (reference sequence). This CDR3 has 15 amino acids. The trim removed 0 bases at V and 2 bases at J, leaving 3 bases unmatched. This CDR3 is CASSLGQGNTDTQYF. The CDR3 DNA reads TGTGCCAGCAGCTTGGGACAGGGCAACACAGATACGCAGTATTTT.

This clone has ten or more counts. This chain uses TRBV4-2 with TRBJ2-7; D unclear. The V gene's germline CDR1 is LGHNA and CDR2 YNFKEQ. Trimming removed 0 bases from V and 2 bases from J, with 8 bases in between. The CDR3 covers 14 residues. CDR3 amino acids: CASSQETSTYEQYF. In nucleotides, the CDR3 is TGTGCCAGCAGCCAAGAAACTTCTACCTACGAGCAGTACTTC.

The V gene is TRBV10-3, the J gene TRBJ1-5; unclear D gene. CDR1 ENHRY and CDR2 SYGVKD come from the germline V gene. Trimming stripped 10 bases from V and 0 bases from J, with 16 bases between. The CDR3 totals 15 residues. The CDR3 reads CATGSGDNSNQPQHF. CDR3 sequence (DNA): TGTGCCACCGGATCGGGAGACAATAGCAATCAGCCCCAGCATTTT.

The V call is TRBV5-1, the J call TRBJ2-7; 7 nucleotides agree with TRBD2. Unmatched junction bases numbered 9, after V lost 1 base and J lost 5 bases. The CDR3 runs 15 residues. Germline-derived CDR1 and CDR2 are SGHRS and YFSETQ. The CDR3 bases are TGCGCCAGCAGCTTGTGGTCCGCGGGAGCCGACGAGCAGTACTTC. Encoded protein: CASSLWSAGADEQYF.

The genes are TRBV18 and TRBJ1-1; TRBD1 is a possible D gene (6 bases). In germline, CDR1 is KGHSH, CDR2 LQKENI. This CDR3 has 15 residues. V lost 0 bases and J lost 11, with 19 bases in between. CDR3 amino acids: CASSPPGGESARAFF. The CDR3 DNA is TGTGCCAGCTCACCACCTGGGGGCGAGAGTGCGCGTGCTTTCTTT. The whole variable domain, filled in from reference TRBV18 and TRBJ1-1, reads NAGVMQNPRHLVRRRGQEARLRCSPMKGHSHVYWYRQLPEEGLKFMVYLQKENIIDESGMPKERFSAEFPKEGPSILRIQQVVRGDSAAYFCASSPPGGESARAFFGQGTRLTVV.

This clone rates as medium-sized. In DNA, the CDR3 is TGTGCCAGCGGGACACATTCTAGCGGGAACCACGAGCAGTACTTC. It yields the protein CASGTHSSGNHEQYF. V is TRBV27 and J is TRBJ2-7, with 9 bases matching TRBD2. This CDR3 spans 15 amino acids. Trimming at V came to 8 bases and at J to 5 bases, leaving 13 bases not matched to a gene. CDR1 is MNHEY and CDR2 is SMNVEV in the germline V gene (reference sequence).

V usage is TRBV7-9 and J usage is TRBJ1-1, with D perhaps TRBD1 (6 bases). The V and J ends lost 8 bases and 5 bases respectively, with 15 bases between them. CDR1 and CDR2 (germline): SEHNR, FQNEAQ (reference sequence). This CDR3 region has 13 residues. CDR3 bases: TGTGCCAGCGCTCAACAGGGTGTAACTGAAGCTTTCTTT. Translating gives CASAQQGVTEAFF.